A few counts support the clone carrying this T cell receptor (beta chain). Sequenced by immunoSEQ multiplex PCR; TCRdb stores in-frame clones only, minus some. The sample carries fewer than 95,000 clones, more than 80% recorded once. The data were obtained in a study of ipilimumab plus nivolumab after autologous stem cell transplantation. Germline V lookup: CDR1 MNHEY, CDR2 SVGAGI. V was pared by 5 bases and J by 7 bases, with 15 bases between. There are 14 residues in the CDR3. Patients got ipilimumab 1 mg/kg beginning 14 to 28 days post-transplant. This chain uses TRBV6-5 with TRBJ1-5; TRBD1 might be the D (5 bases). This receptor was obtained from a male donor with diffuse large B-cell lymphoma. The sample here was PBMCs, taken in a trial of ipilimumab plus nivolumab as post-transplant consolidation. The CDR3 DNA follows: TGTGCCAGCAGTGCCGGGGCCACGGGGCAGCCCCAGCATTTT. Protein: CASSAGATGQPQHF.